Listed here are 9 T cell receptor beta chains from one sample, sequenced in a study of molecular identifiers for immune sequencing clone quantification. Each CDR3 protein is one row after TCRdb ran MiXCR on the PCR reads. The sample records around 480,000 distinct CDR3 sequences, around a fifth being singletons. Sample: naive CD8+ T cells from blood, with Jurkat cell RNA spiked in. Subset in this sample: FACS-sorted CD8+CD4-CCR7+CD45RA+ naive T cells. The receptors derive from a human donor in good health. Some libraries in this study had Jurkat cell RNA spiked in.

The table lists this clonotype with many counts. J is TRBJ2-3 and V is TRBV7-9; D unresolved. The germline gives CDR1 SEHNR, CDR2 FQNEAQ (reference sequence). CDR3 length: 13 residues. Trimming took off 6 bases at V and 1 base at J, with 8 bases between the two ends. The CDR3 loop reads CASSDGRTDTQYF. CDR3 coding DNA: TGTGCCAGCAGTGATGGACGCACAGATACGCAGTATTTT.

The sample holds a few counts of this clonotype. The genes are TRBV7-2 and TRBJ2-7, with 11 bases fitting TRBD2. Germline values: CDR1 SGHTA, CDR2 FQGNSA. The V and J ends lost 5 bases and 5 bases, in that order; junction bases with no gene match: 11. The CDR3 is 16 residues long. The CDR3 loop is CASSHGTSGTAHEQYF. In DNA, the CDR3 is TGTGCCAGCAGCCACGGGACTAGCGGAACAGCCCACGAGCAGTACTTC. The variable domain in full, completed from reference TRBV7-2 and TRBJ2-7, reads GAGVSQSPSNKVTEKGKDVELRCDPISGHTALYWYRQSLGQGLEFLIYFQGNSAPDKSGLPSDRFSAERTGGSVSTLTIQRTQQEDSAVYLCASSHGTSGTAHEQYFGPGTRLTVT.

Concerning this clonotype itself: Germline is not matched at one junction end, which may reflect a read error. This chain's CDR3 is CASSIHQGPYTEVFF. CDR3 in DNA: TGTGCCAGTAGTATTCATCAGGGGCCGTACACTGAAGTTTTCTTT. The chain couples TRBV19 to TRBJ1-1; D possibly corresponds to TRBD1 (6 bases). Germline CDR1 reads LNHDA; CDR2 reads SQIVND (reference sequence). CDR3 length: 15 amino acids. Drawing the rest from reference TRBV19 and TRBJ1-1, the complete variable domain is DGGITQSPKYLFRKEGQNVTLSCEQNLNHDAMYWYRQDPGQGLRLIYYSQIVNDFQKGDIAEGYSVSREKKESFPLTVTSAQKNPTAFYLCASSIHQGPYTEVFFGQGTRLTVV.

This clonotype was seen once. The chain has TRBV6-2 or TRBV6-3 and TRBJ1-5; TRBD1 matches 10 bases. This CDR3 contains 16 residues. Germline-derived CDR1 and CDR2 are MNHEY and SVGEGT. The V and J ends lost 2 bases and 6 bases, in that order; junction bases with no gene match: 7. The CDR3 is CASSYETGGAGQPQHF. In nucleotides, the CDR3 is TGTGCCAGCAGTTACGAGACAGGGGGCGCGGGTCAGCCCCAGCATTTT.

This clonotype has ten or more counts. The rearrangement joins TRBV2 to TRBJ2-7, with D unresolved. The germline V and J ends were trimmed by 3 bases and 5 bases, with 14 bases remaining between them. Germline V lookup: CDR1 SNHLY, CDR2 FYNNEI. The CDR3 consists of 14 residues. DNA of the CDR3: TGTGCCAGCAGTGATAACGGTTCCGGCCACGAGCAGTACTTC. It encodes CASSDNGSGHEQYF.

In regard to this clonotype: A much larger clonotype is one base distant, so this may be a read error. The chain uses TRBV29-1 and TRBJ1-1, with a possible D match to TRBD1 (5 bases). V was trimmed by 7 bases and J by 2 bases, leaving 14 bases between them. Germline values: CDR1 SQVTM, CDR2 ANQGSEA. The CDR3 extends over 13 amino acids. The CDR3 here is CSGVGADNTEAFF. The CDR3 coding sequence is TGCAGCGGGGTCGGGGCGGATAACACTGAAGCTTTCTTT.

Ten or more counts support this clonotype. This chain uses TRBV19 with TRBJ2-7; 9 nucleotides match TRBD1. The V gene's germline CDR1 is LNHDA and CDR2 SQIVND (reference sequence). The CDR3 runs 15 residues. The junction had 7 bases not matched to a gene; V was cut back by 3 bases and J by 4 bases. The CDR3 bases are TGTGCCAGTAGTATGGGGACAGGGACACCGTACGAGCAGTACTTC. This gives the protein CASSMGTGTPYEQYF.

This clonotype was observed a handful of times. V gene TRBV13 combines with J gene TRBJ1-4, with 8 positions matching TRBD1. Trimming at V came to 5 bases and at J to 4 bases, leaving 3 bases not matched to a gene. This CDR3 comprises 14 residues. Germline V gene lookup returns CDR1 PRHDT and CDR2 FYEKMQ (reference sequence). The CDR3, as DNA: TGTGCCAGCAGCCAGGGGGCAGGTAATGAAAAACTGTTTTTT. Its translation is CASSQGAGNEKLFF.

Comments on this clonotype: This sequence may be a read error, since a much larger clone differs from it by one base. The chain recombines TRBV5-1 with TRBJ2-7; either TRBD1 or TRBD2 may fit D (5 bases each). The germline V gene has CDR1 SGHRS and CDR2 YFSETQ. This CDR3 has 12 residues. CDR3 DNA: TGCGCCAGCAGACAGGACTCCTACGAGCTGTACTTC. This translates into CASRQDSYELYF.